The rows below give T cell receptor beta chains drawn from one sample of a study of blood T cell repertoires in COVID-19. TCRdb keeps only in-frame clones here, not all; method: immunoSEQ multiplex PCR. The sample records 130,000 to 150,000 clones, over 80% being singletons. The sample taken for sequencing was PBMCs or T cells enriched from blood (not recorded which). All receptors come from a woman aged 45-59 years who had been exposed to COVID-19. Both conserved end residues are part of each CDR3. The D gene is left open where the match is weak. Rows give clone size only sometimes, using once, few, many, or a class for an expanded clone.

CDR3nt	CDR3aa	j_gene	v_gene	len	d_gene	abundance
TGTGCCAGCAGTCGCGCTAGCGGTACGCAGTATTTT	CASSRASGTQYF	TRBJ2-3	TRBV6-5	12	TRBD2	-
TGTGCCAGCAGCTCGCTCAGGGACAGTCACCTCCACTTT	CASSSLRDSHLHF	TRBJ1-6	TRBV7-2	13	TRBD1	-
TGTGCCAGCAGGACGTTCGGGACAAACCAAAGGGGCACTGAAGCTTTCTTT	CASRTFGTNQRGTEAFF	TRBJ1-1	TRBV25-1	17	-	-
TGTGCCAGCAGCCAGAGGACAGGGTCCTACGAGCAGTACTTC	CASSQRTGSYEQYF	TRBJ2-7	TRBV9	14	TRBD1	-
TGTGCCAGCACCCTAGCGGGAACTGCCGGGGAGCTGTTTTTT	CASTLAGTAGELFF	TRBJ2-2	TRBV19	14	TRBD2	-
TGTGCCAGCAGTGACAGGGGTTTAAGCAATCAGCCCCAGCATTTT	CASSDRGLSNQPQHF	TRBJ1-5	TRBV28	15	TRBD1	once
TGTGCCACCAGCAGAGCCGGGACAGGGGGCCCTGAAGCTTTCTTT	CATSRAGTGGPEAFF	TRBJ1-1	TRBV15	15	TRBD1	-
TGTGCCAGCAGCCGATCCAAGACAGGGGGTGACGAGCAGTTCTTC	CASSRSKTGGDEQFF	TRBJ2-1	TRBV7-9	15	TRBD1	-
TGTGCCAGCAGCTTGGATACGGGGGGGAGAAGAGGGGAGACCCAGTACTTC	CASSLDTGGRRGETQYF	TRBJ2-5	TRBV11-2	17	TRBD2	-
TGTGCCAGTAGTATCGGGACTAGCGGGGGGGCCAGGGAGACCCAGTACTTC	CASSIGTSGGARETQYF	TRBJ2-5	TRBV19	17	TRBD2	-
TGTGCCAGCAGCCCCAGAGGGGGTGGGAACACTGAAGCTTTCTTT	CASSPRGGGNTEAFF	TRBJ1-1	TRBV7-9	15	-	-
TGTGCCAGCAGCTTAGGAGCTAGCGGGGGAGAAGGGACCCAGTACTTC	CASSLGASGGEGTQYF	TRBJ2-5	TRBV7-2	16	TRBD2	once
TGTGCCAGCAGCCTCGGACAGGGCACCGGGGAGCTGTTTTTT	CASSLGQGTGELFF	TRBJ2-2	TRBV7-2	14	TRBD1	few
TGTGCCAGCAGTACAGGGGGCTCCTACGAGCAGTACTTC	CASSTGGSYEQYF	TRBJ2-7	TRBV27	13	TRBD1	-
TGTGCCAGCAGTTTAGTTAGCGGGAGTCGGTCTGAGCAGTTCTTC	CASSLVSGSRSEQFF	TRBJ2-1	TRBV6-5	15	TRBD2	-
TGTGCCAGTAGTACCCTAGACGGAAACACCATATATTTT	CASSTLDGNTIYF	TRBJ1-3	TRBV19	13	-	-
TGTGCCAGCAGCCATCCGGGACAGGGGAACACTGAAGCTTTCTTT	CASSHPGQGNTEAFF	TRBJ1-1	TRBV14	15	TRBD1	-
TGCGCCAGCCGCCGGGGGGGAAGTTACGATGAGCAGTTCTTC	CASRRGGSYDEQFF	TRBJ2-1	TRBV5-1	14	TRBD2	few
TGTGCCAGCAGCGTGGACAGGGTTAGGGAGACCCAGTACTTC	CASSVDRVRETQYF	TRBJ2-5	TRBV7-8	14	TRBD1	-
TGTGCCAGCAGCTTGGGGCAGGGCCTGAGCTCCTATAATTCACCCCTCCACTTT	CASSLGQGLSSYNSPLHF	TRBJ1-6	TRBV5-6	18	-	-
TGTGCCAGCAGGGAGACAGGGAGCTCCTACGAGCAGTACTTC	CASRETGSSYEQYF	TRBJ2-7	TRBV27	14	TRBD1	few
TGTGCCAGTAGTATCGGAACAGCTATCACCGGGGAGCTGTTTTTT	CASSIGTAITGELFF	TRBJ2-2	TRBV19	15	-	-
TGCAGCGTTGAAGATCCTGCAGGGGGAGATAGCTCTGGAAACACCATATATTTT	CSVEDPAGGDSSGNTIYF	TRBJ1-3	TRBV29-1	18	TRBD1	-
TGCGCCAGCAGCTTGTCACAGGGAAACTATGGCTACACCTTC	CASSLSQGNYGYTF	TRBJ1-2	TRBV5-1	14	-	-
TGTGCCAGCAGGCCGATAGGACTAGCGGGCATCCAAGAGACCCAGTACTTC	CASRPIGLAGIQETQYF	TRBJ2-5	TRBV5-4	17	TRBD2	-
TGCGCCAGCAGCCAAACCTCGGGGAACACTGAAGCTTTCTTT	CASSQTSGNTEAFF	TRBJ1-1	TRBV4-3	14	-	-
TGTGCCAGTAGTATCGAAGGGGGGGTCGCCCTCCGGTATCAGCCCCAGCATTTT	CASSIEGGVALRYQPQHF	TRBJ1-5	TRBV19	18	-	few
TGTGCCAGCAGCCCGAGACTAGCGGGGAGGAATGAGCAGTTCTTC	CASSPRLAGRNEQFF	TRBJ2-1	TRBV7-2	15	TRBD2	-
TGCGCCAGCAGCTTGGTCTACCAAGAGACCCAGTACTTC	CASSLVYQETQYF	TRBJ2-5	TRBV5-1	13	-	-
TGTGCCAGCAGCCAAGGTGGGTGGGGCAACACTGAAGCTTTCTTT	CASSQGGWGNTEAFF	TRBJ1-1	TRBV3-1/TRBV3-2	15	-	-
TGTGCCAGCACTTTCGGGGGGGGGAACACTGAAGCTTTCTTT	CASTFGGGNTEAFF	TRBJ1-1	TRBV27	14	-	-
TGTGCCAGCAGCTACGGGACAGGGGCCGAGACCCAGTACTTC	CASSYGTGAETQYF	TRBJ2-5	TRBV4-2	14	TRBD1	-
TGTGCCACCAGCAGGGACAGGGGTACAGATACGCAGTATTTT	CATSRDRGTDTQYF	TRBJ2-3	TRBV15	14	TRBD1	-
TGTGCCAGCAGTCAGAGACAGGGGCACCTCTATGGCTACACCTTC	CASSQRQGHLYGYTF	TRBJ1-2	TRBV27	15	TRBD1	-
TGTGCCAGCAGACAGGGGACAACCACAGATACGCAGTATTTT	CASRQGTTTDTQYF	TRBJ2-3	TRBV6-5	14	TRBD1	once
TGCGCCAGCCGCAGGCCAGGCGTTAACTATGGCTACACCTTC	CASRRPGVNYGYTF	TRBJ1-2	TRBV5-1	14	-	-
TGCGCCAGCAGCTTGGATCCTAGCGGGGCCTACAATGAGCAGTTCTTC	CASSLDPSGAYNEQFF	TRBJ2-1	TRBV5-1	16	TRBD2	-
TGTGCCAGCAGCCACTACAGGGGAACGGAGACCCAGTACTTC	CASSHYRGTETQYF	TRBJ2-5	TRBV11-2	14	TRBD1	-
TGTGCCAGCAGCGTAGCCCAGACTAATTACAATGAGCAGTTCTTC	CASSVAQTNYNEQFF	TRBJ2-1	TRBV9	15	-	once
TGTGCCAGCATCTCTCGGGTGGGAGTTCCCACAGATACGCAGTATTTT	CASISRVGVPTDTQYF	TRBJ2-3	TRBV27	16	-	-
TGTGCCAGCAGCGTGGTATCGGAGAACTACAATGAGCAGTTCTTC	CASSVVSENYNEQFF	TRBJ2-1	TRBV4-2	15	-	-
TGCGCCAGCAGCCAAGGTCAGGGACAAGGCCAGCCCCAGCATTTT	CASSQGQGQGQPQHF	TRBJ1-5	TRBV4-3	15	-	-
TGTGCCAGCAGCTTGGGCCCCGGGGGGCAGCCCCAGCATTTT	CASSLGPGGQPQHF	TRBJ1-5	TRBV5-6	14	-	-
TGTGCCAGCAGTCCCCAGACCGACACTAGCGGGCTCTACAATGAGCAGTTCTTC	CASSPQTDTSGLYNEQFF	TRBJ2-1	TRBV6-2/TRBV6-3	18	TRBD2	-
TGTGCCAGCAGCCGGGACCTCAGGGGCAATGAGCAGTTCTTC	CASSRDLRGNEQFF	TRBJ2-1	TRBV27	14	-	-
TGTGCCAGTAGCAGGACAGCCGATAACTATGGCTACACCTTC	CASSRTADNYGYTF	TRBJ1-2	TRBV19	14	-	few
TGCGCCAGCAGCCAGGGGGGAACAGGTAATCAGCCCCAGCATTTT	CASSQGGTGNQPQHF	TRBJ1-5	TRBV4-1	15	-	-
TGTGCCAGCAGTTCATACCCCAGGGCTGGTCAGCCCCAGCATTTT	CASSSYPRAGQPQHF	TRBJ1-5	TRBV6-2/TRBV6-3	15	-	-
TGTGCCAGCAGTTCGGCCCCAGGGGAGCCTCATGAAAAACTGTTTTTT	CASSSAPGEPHEKLFF	TRBJ1-4	TRBV6-6	16	-	-
TGCGCCAGCAGCCAAGATGCGGGGGGGAAAGGAGAGACCCAGTACTTC	CASSQDAGGKGETQYF	TRBJ2-5	TRBV4-3	16	TRBD2	once
TGTGCCAGCAGCTCCGGCCGGGACAAGACGCAGTATTTT	CASSSGRDKTQYF	TRBJ2-3	TRBV7-2	13	-	-
TGTGCCAGCAGGTTTGGACAGGGCTATGGCTACACCTTC	CASRFGQGYGYTF	TRBJ1-2	TRBV12-3/TRBV12-4	13	TRBD1	-
TGCGCCAGCAGCGCCCGGGACAGTAACTATGGCTACACCTTC	CASSARDSNYGYTF	TRBJ1-2	TRBV5-1	14	TRBD1	-
TGTGCCAGCAGTGCACACAGGGTAAATGAAAAACTGTTTTTT	CASSAHRVNEKLFF	TRBJ1-4	TRBV25-1	14	-	-
TGCGCCAGCAGCTTGGAAGGAGGGTTTAATCAGCCCCAGCATTTT	CASSLEGGFNQPQHF	TRBJ1-5	TRBV5-1	15	-	few
TGTGCCAGCGGTAACAGGGGCTATGGCTACACCTTC	CASGNRGYGYTF	TRBJ1-2	TRBV9	12	TRBD1	once
TGCGCCAGCAGGGTGAAGCTTGGTGGCTCCTACGAGCAGTACTTC	CASRVKLGGSYEQYF	TRBJ2-7	TRBV5-1	15	-	-
TGTGCCAGCAGACCCAGACTAGCGGGGGGCCAAGAGACCCAGTACTTC	CASRPRLAGGQETQYF	TRBJ2-5	TRBV7-8	16	TRBD2	-